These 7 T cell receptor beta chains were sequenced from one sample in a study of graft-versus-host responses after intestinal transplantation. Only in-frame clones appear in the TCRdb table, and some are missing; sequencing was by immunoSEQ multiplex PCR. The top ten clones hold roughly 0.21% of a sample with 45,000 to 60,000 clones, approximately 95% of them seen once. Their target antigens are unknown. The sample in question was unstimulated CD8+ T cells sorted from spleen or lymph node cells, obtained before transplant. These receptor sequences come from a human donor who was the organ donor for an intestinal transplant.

The DNA of the CDR3 is TGTGCCAGCAGTCCAACCCTGACCGAGGAAGCCCTCCACTTT. This encodes CASSPTLTEEALHF. The rearrangement links TRBV27 to TRBJ1-6; D is undetermined. The ends were cut back, 5 bases at V and 14 bases at J, with 19 bases in the middle. CDR1 MNHEY and CDR2 SMNVEV come from the germline V gene (reference sequence). CDR3 length equals 14 residues.

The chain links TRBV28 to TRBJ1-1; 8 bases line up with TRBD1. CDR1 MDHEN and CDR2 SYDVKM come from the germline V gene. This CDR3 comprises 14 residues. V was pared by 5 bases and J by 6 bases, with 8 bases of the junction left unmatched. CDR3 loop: CASSHGQGAPEAFF. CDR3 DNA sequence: TGTGCCAGCAGTCACGGACAGGGCGCCCCTGAAGCTTTCTTT. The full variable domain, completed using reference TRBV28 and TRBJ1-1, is DVKVTQSSRYLVKRTGEKVFLECVQDMDHENMFWYRQDPGLGLRLIYFSYDVKMKEKGDIPEGYSVSREKKERFSLILESASTNQTSMYLCASSHGQGAPEAFFGQGTRLTVV.

CDR3 bases: TGTGCCAGCAGCCCCGTGGAGGGGGCCGGCCGCATGAACACTGAAGCTTTCTTT. It encodes CASSPVEGAGRMNTEAFF. V usage is TRBV28 and J usage is TRBJ1-1; 7 nucleotides line up with TRBD1. With V trimmed by 6 bases and J by 0 bases, 16 bases remained unmatched. The CDR3 totals 18 residues. The V gene's germline CDR1 is MDHEN and CDR2 SYDVKM.

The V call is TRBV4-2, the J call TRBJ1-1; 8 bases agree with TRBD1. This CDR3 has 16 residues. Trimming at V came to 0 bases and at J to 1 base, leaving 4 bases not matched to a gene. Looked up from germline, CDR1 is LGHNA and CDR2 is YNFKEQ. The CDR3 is CASSQDRTGTNTEAFF. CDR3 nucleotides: TGTGCCAGCAGCCAAGACAGGACAGGGACGAACACTGAAGCTTTCTTT.

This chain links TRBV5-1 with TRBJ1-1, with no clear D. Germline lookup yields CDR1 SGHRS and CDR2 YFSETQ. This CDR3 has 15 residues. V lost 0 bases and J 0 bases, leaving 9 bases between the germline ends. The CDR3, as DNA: TGCGCCAGCAGCTTGGTTGGGGATATGAACACTGAAGCTTTCTTT. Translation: CASSLVGDMNTEAFF.

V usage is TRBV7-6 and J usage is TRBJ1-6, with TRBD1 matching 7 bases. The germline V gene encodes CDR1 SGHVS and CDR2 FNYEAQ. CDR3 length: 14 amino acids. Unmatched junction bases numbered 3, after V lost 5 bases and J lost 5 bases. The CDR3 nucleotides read TGTGCCAGCAGCCAGGGGGGGAATAATTCACCCCTCCACTTT. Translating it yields CASSQGGNNSPLHF.

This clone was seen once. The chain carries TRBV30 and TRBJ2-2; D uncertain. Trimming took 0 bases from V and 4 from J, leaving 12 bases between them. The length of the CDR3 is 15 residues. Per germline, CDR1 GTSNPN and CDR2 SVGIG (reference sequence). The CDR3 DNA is TGTGCCTGGAGTGTATTGCCAGATCTCACCGGGGAGCTGTTTTTT. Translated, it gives CAWSVLPDLTGELFF. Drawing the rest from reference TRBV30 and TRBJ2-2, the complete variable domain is SQTIHQWPATLVQPVGSPLSLECTVEGTSNPNLYWYRQAAGRGLQLLFYSVGIGQISSEVPQNLSASRPQDRQFILSSKKLLLSDSGFYLCAWSVLPDLTGELFFGEGSRLTVL.